Included here is one T cell receptor (beta chain) sequence, with context. This entry is derived from a study of patients and donors after allogeneic stem cell transplantation. Between the trimmed V and J ends, which lost 2 bases and 0 bases, there was a span of 7 bases. Germline CDR1 LGHDT, CDR2 YNNKEL (reference sequence). The CDR3 spans 14 residues. TCRdb re-called the RT-PCR reads through MiXCR, storing one row per CDR3 protein. The sample has under 170,000 distinct CDR3 sequences; 30% to 45% are singletons. The sequencing input was blood, either unsorted or a sorted T cell fraction (not recorded which). V is TRBV3-1 and J is TRBJ1-1; D unresolved. The receptor's source is a human donor who was either an allogeneic HSCT recipient or a stem cell or donor lymphocyte infusion donor (not recorded which). It is not recorded whose cells these are; they may come from a transplant donor. The CDR3: CASSQTYMNTEAFF. The CDR3 region has the DNA TGTGCCAGCAGCCAAACATACATGAACACTGAAGCTTTCTTT.